These 5 T cell receptor beta chains share one sample of origin, sequenced in a study of cytomegalovirus exposure and HLA in healthy donors. With 60 Vbeta and 13 Jbeta primers, the PCR was carried out. This table comes from immunoSEQ multiplex PCR, and its TCRdb copy is limited to in-frame clones, with some not included. Seen here are approximately 140,000 clones, about 80% observed once, and the top ten hold around 1.8%. Material: PBMCs. The source is a woman in her forties or fifties in good health and CMV-seronegative.

The V call is TRBV6-1, the J call TRBJ2-1; tentatively, D is TRBD2 (6 bases). There are 17 residues in the CDR3. V lost 1 base, J lost 3 bases, and 16 bases lay in between. Looked up from germline, CDR1 is MNHNS and CDR2 is SASEGT. The CDR3 nucleotides are TGTGCCAGCAGTGAAGAGTCGGGGCTAGCGTACTACAATGAGCAGTTCTTC. Translating it yields CASSEESGLAYYNEQFF.

The chain couples TRBV15 to TRBJ2-1, with 7 bases matching TRBD2. The CDR3 consists of 15 residues. The germline V gene encodes CDR1 LNHNV and CDR2 YYDKDF (reference sequence). V lost 2 bases, J lost 6 bases, and 7 bases stayed unmatched. This chain's CDR3 is CATSRPGLVLNEQFF. The CDR3 bases are TGTGCCACCAGCAGACCCGGACTAGTACTCAATGAGCAGTTCTTC.

The chain couples TRBV4-3 to TRBJ2-4, with 8 positions matching TRBD2. There are 18 residues in the CDR3. Trimming cost V 1 base and J 0 bases; bases outside gene matches: 8. The germline V gene encodes CDR1 LGHNA and CDR2 YSLEER. In nucleotides, the CDR3 is TGCGCCAGCAGCCAAGGGCCCACTAGCGGCCGAGCCAAAAACATTCAGTACTTC. Its protein product is CASSQGPTSGRAKNIQYF.

J is TRBJ2-5 and V is TRBV5-1; 15 bases agree with TRBD2. CDR1 and CDR2 from the germline V gene are SGHRS and YFSETQ. V lost 3 bases and J lost 0; bases outside the gene matches: 12. CDR3 length: 20 residues. CDR3 nucleotides: TGCGCCAGCAGCTCTAAAACCACCGGGACTAGCGGGAGGTACCAAGAGACCCAGTACTTC. Its protein is CASSSKTTGTSGRYQETQYF.

The chain links TRBV6-5 to TRBJ2-2; 8 bases align to TRBD1. CDR1 and CDR2 from the germline V gene are MNHEY and SVGAGI. Losses at the gene ends were 4 bases for V and 0 bases for J; bases not matched to a gene: 4. The CDR3 loop spans 16 amino acids. The CDR3 protein is CASSLPTGANTGELFF. The DNA for the CDR3 is TGTGCCAGCAGTTTGCCGACAGGGGCGAACACCGGGGAGCTGTTTTTT.